These 18 T cell receptor beta chains were sequenced from one sample in a study of beta chain features in type 1 diabetes. Broader study findings: Across all four CD4+ subsets, people with type 1 diabetes showed modestly shorter TCRB CDR3s.

The whole isolated RNA underwent reverse transcription, so sequencing captured expressed TCRB transcripts. The table came from immunoSEQ multiplex PCR; TCRdb's copy has only in-frame clones and leaves some out. The sample holds some 330,000 clones, 10% to 15% seen once. No antigen is known for these receptors. Sequenced material: naive CD4+ T cells from blood. These receptors came from a woman between 18 and 29 years old with type 1 diabetes.

This clone was picked up a small number of times. Other nucleotide sequences from this sample produce the same CDR3. The chain uses TRBV5-1 and TRBJ2-7; 11 bases agree with TRBD1. Germline V gene lookup returns CDR1 SGHRS and CDR2 YFSETQ. The CDR3 is 14 residues long. The V segment lost 3 bases and the J segment 3 bases; nucleotides outside the gene matches: 2. CDR3 DNA sequence: TGCGCCAGCAGCTCGGGGACAGGGGGCTACGAGCAGTACTTC. Translated, it gives CASSSGTGGYEQYF.

The chain has TRBV20-1 and TRBJ2-7; D gene ambiguous. Looked up from germline, CDR1 is DFQATT and CDR2 is SNEGSKA (reference sequence). The CDR3 extends over 11 amino acids. The V and J ends lost 3 bases and 3 bases respectively, with 6 bases between them. DNA of the CDR3: TGCAGTGCTAGTATAGACTACGAGCAGTACTTC. This sequence encodes CSASIDYEQYF.

The gene calls are TRBV5-4 and TRBJ2-7; D is undetermined. This CDR3 contains 12 residues. Trimming took 4 bases from V and 8 from J, leaving 13 bases between them. Germline CDR1 and CDR2: SGHNT and YYREEE (reference sequence). The DNA for the CDR3 is TGTGCCAGCAGCCGACCCGGCGGTCAGCAGTACTTC. Translating gives CASSRPGGQQYF.

In this sample, this clone turned up a few times. The V gene is TRBV7-8, the J gene TRBJ2-1; 10 bases are a match to TRBD2. Per germline, CDR1 SGHVS and CDR2 FQNEAQ. With V trimmed by 0 bases and J by 7 bases, 3 bases remained unmatched. CDR3 length equals 15 residues. In DNA, the CDR3 is TGTGCCAGCAGCTTAGCGGGACTAGCGCGTAATGAGCAGTTCTTC. Translating gives CASSLAGLARNEQFF.

The chain is built from TRBV29-1 and TRBJ2-5; D possibly corresponds to TRBD2 (5 bases). CDR1 and CDR2 (germline): SQVTM, ANQGSEA. The CDR3 is made up of 11 amino acids. V was cut by 0 bases and J by 10 bases, with 9 bases left in between. CDR3: CSVEDLGGQYF. CDR3 DNA: TGCAGCGTTGAAGATCTAGGAGGCCAGTACTTC. The variable domain in full, with the rest retrieved from reference TRBV29-1 and TRBJ2-5, is SAVISQKPSRDICQRGTSLTIQCQVDSQVTMMFWYRQQPGQSLTLIATANQGSEATYESGFVIDKFPISRPNLTFSTLTVSNMSPEDSSIYLCSVEDLGGQYFGPGTRLLVL.

This clone was detected only a few times. The chain joins TRBV4-3 to TRBJ2-7; 12 bases match TRBD2. V trimming: 0 bases; J trimming: 5 bases; junction bases outside the gene matches: 8. Looked up from germline, CDR1 is LGHNA and CDR2 is YSLEER. The CDR3 is made up of 17 amino acids. The CDR3 bases are TGCGCCAGCAGCCAAGATTTCCAGACTAGCGGGAGCAACGAGCAGTACTTC. Encoded protein: CASSQDFQTSGSNEQYF.

In this sample, this clone turned up a few times. V usage is TRBV29-1 and J usage is TRBJ1-3; a weak D match, TRBD1 (5 bases). Germline CDR1 SQVTM, CDR2 ANQGSEA. CDR3 length: 14 amino acids. V shed 5 bases and J shed 4 bases, with 15 bases lying between them. The CDR3 DNA follows: TGCAGCGTTTGGTCCGGGGGACTCGGAAACACCATATATTTT. Protein product: CSVWSGGLGNTIYF.

This clone showed up just a few times. The chain employs TRBV11-2 and TRBJ1-5; D perhaps matches TRBD1 (6 bases). Germline V gene data show CDR1 as SGHAT and CDR2 as FQNNGV. V lost 4 bases, J lost 2 bases, and 12 bases lay in between. The CDR3 contains 15 residues. The CDR3 loop reads CASSSGTPGNQPQHF. For the CDR3, the DNA is TGTGCCAGCAGCTCCGGGACACCGGGCAATCAGCCCCAGCATTTT.

This clone was detected only a few times. CDR3 sequence reads: CATSTLEFLAKNIQYF. CDR3 DNA: TGTGCCACCTCTACCCTTGAGTTTTTAGCCAAAAACATTCAGTACTTC. V gene TRBV19 combines with J gene TRBJ2-4; D uncertain. CDR1 and CDR2 (germline): LNHDA, SQIVND (reference sequence). The CDR3 spans 16 residues. Trimming shortened V by 10 bases and J by 0 bases, and 19 bases separated the two germline ends.

This clone was observed a handful of times. This chain uses TRBV18 with TRBJ1-1; 11 bases map to TRBD1. The CDR3 runs 14 residues. Trimming cost V 5 bases and J 3 bases; bases outside gene matches: 2. Germline CDR1 reads KGHSH; CDR2 reads LQKENI. This CDR3 is CASSRTGGYTEAFF. In nucleotides, the CDR3 is TGTGCCAGCTCAAGGACAGGGGGCTACACTGAAGCTTTCTTT.

This clone turned up a few times. The J gene is TRBJ1-2, the V gene TRBV6-5; 10 bases map to TRBD1. The CDR3 is made up of 15 amino acids. Germline V gene lookup returns CDR1 MNHEY and CDR2 SVGAGI. After removal of 2 bases from V and 4 bases from J, the junction contained 4 bases not matched to a gene. CDR3 sequence: CASSYGTGASYGYTF. The CDR3 DNA is TGTGCCAGCAGTTACGGGACAGGGGCTAGCTATGGCTACACCTTC.

The J gene is TRBJ2-2, the V gene TRBV10-3; no reliable D call. The germline V and J ends were trimmed by 7 bases and 1 base, with 4 bases remaining between them. CDR1 and CDR2 from the germline V gene are ENHRY and SYGVKD. The CDR3 is 12 amino acids. DNA of the CDR3: TGTGCCATCAATCGGAACACCGGGGAGCTGTTTTTT. It specifies CAINRNTGELFF.

The CDR3 sequence is CSVEDRRKNIQYF. The CDR3 DNA reads TGCAGCGTTGAGGATCGGCGGAAAAACATTCAGTACTTC. This sequence joins TRBV29-1 and TRBJ2-4; D is unclear. Between the trimmed V and J ends, which lost 3 bases and 4 bases, there was a span of 10 bases. Germline V gene sequence: CDR1 SQVTM, CDR2 ANQGSEA. There are 13 residues in the CDR3.

This clone was counted between two and nine times. The V gene is TRBV28, the J gene TRBJ2-7; TRBD2 is a possible D gene (6 bases). The germline V and J ends were trimmed by 6 bases and 5 bases, with 17 bases remaining between them. This CDR3 is 14 amino acids long. Per germline, CDR1 MDHEN and CDR2 SYDVKM. For the CDR3, the DNA is TGTGCCAGCAGGATCGGGAGCCGGTCCCACGAGCAGTACTTC. Translating gives CASRIGSRSHEQYF.

This sequence joins TRBV19 and TRBJ1-1, with D hard to call. The germline V gene has CDR1 LNHDA and CDR2 SQIVND (reference sequence). Trimming left V 2 bases short and J 5 bases short, with 12 bases between. This CDR3 is 14 amino acids long. The CDR3, as DNA: TGTGCCAGTAGTATACGGGCGGGGAAGACTGAAGCTTTCTTT. It yields the protein CASSIRAGKTEAFF.

This clone occurred a few times. The chain carries TRBV30 and TRBJ2-3, with 8 positions matching TRBD2. After removal of 8 bases from V and 2 bases from J, the junction contained 3 bases not matched to a gene. The CDR3 has 12 amino acids. The germline CDR1 and CDR2 sequences are GTSNPN and SVGIG (reference sequence). The DNA for the CDR3 is TGTGCCGGAGCGGGAGACACAGATACGCAGTATTTT. Its protein is CAGAGDTDTQYF.

This clone came up once. This chain uses TRBV6-5 with TRBJ1-3; D not certain. The CDR3 spans 13 residues. Trimming left V 6 bases short and J 11 bases short, with 17 bases between. CDR1 is MNHEY and CDR2 is SVGAGI in the germline V gene. For the CDR3, the DNA is TGTGCCAGCAGCGAGCCAGCCCCCGAGGCCATATATTTT. Its translation is CASSEPAPEAIYF.

This CDR3 is CASSPDRVQPQPQHF. DNA for the CDR3: TGTGCCAGCAGCCCTGACAGGGTTCAGCCTCAGCCCCAGCATTTT. The chain couples TRBV7-9 to TRBJ1-5; 7 bases line up with TRBD1. Per the germline V gene, CDR1 is SEHNR and CDR2 is FQNEAQ (reference sequence). V was pared by 5 bases and J by 6 bases, with 10 bases of the junction left unmatched. This CDR3 region has 15 residues.